These 28 T cell receptor beta chains were all obtained from the same sample, sequenced in a study of T cells after yellow fever vaccination. In TCRdb, the 5' RACE reads were re-called with MiXCR into one record per CDR3 protein. Of fewer than 350,000 distinct CDR3 sequences listed, about 8.7% were seen once; the top ten hold 15% to 20%. The sequences come from PBMCs, collected on the day of the first yellow fever vaccination. These receptors all stem from a man aged 18-30 years who received the YFV17D yellow fever vaccine.

The rearrangement links TRBV30 to TRBJ1-5, with a possible D match to TRBD1 (5 bases). Per germline, CDR1 GTSNPN and CDR2 SVGIG (reference sequence). V lost 1 base, J lost 9 bases, and 7 bases lay in between. The CDR3 covers 11 residues. Here the CDR3 DNA reads TGTGCCTGGAGTGGTGGGGGGCCCCAGCATTTT. The encoded protein is CAWSGGGPQHF.

A few counts support this clonotype. This sequence may be a read error, since a much larger clone differs from it by one base. V and J are TRBV5-1 and TRBJ2-1, with no clear D. The V end lost 0 bases, the J end lost 2 bases, and 3 bases lay between the germline ends. There are 13 residues in the CDR3. Germline V lookup: CDR1 SGHRS, CDR2 YFSETQ. CDR3 in amino acids: CASSLVAYNEQFF. DNA for the CDR3: TGCGCCAGCAGCTTGGTGGCCTACAATGAGCAGTTCTTC.

The V and J genes are TRBV5-6 and TRBJ1-1, with TRBD1 matching 8 bases. This CDR3 is built from 13 residues. Germline V lookup: CDR1 SGHDT, CDR2 YYEEEE. Trimming removed 6 bases from V and 6 bases from J; junction bases left unmatched: 7. CDR3 nucleotide sequence: TGTGCCAGCACCGGACAGGGTGCGGCTGAAGCTTTCTTT. Amino acid sequence: CASTGQGAAEAFF. Full variable domain (outside the CDR3, taken from reference TRBV5-6 and TRBJ1-1): DAGVTQSPTHLIKTRGQQVTLRCSPKSGHDTVSWYQQALGQGPQFIFQYYEEEERQRGNFPDRFSGHQFPNYSSELNVNALLLGDSALYLCASTGQGAAEAFFGQGTRLTVV.

This chain joins TRBV12-5 and TRBJ2-7, with 7 bases that match TRBD1. Per germline, CDR1 LGHNT and CDR2 FRNRAP. This CDR3 is built from 13 residues. The J segment lost 7 bases and the V segment lost 5 bases, leaving 8 bases of the junction unmatched. In DNA form, the CDR3 reads TGTGCTAGTGGTGATACACAGGGGAGAGAGCAGTACTTC. Protein sequence: CASGDTQGREQYF. The full variable domain, its missing parts supplied by reference TRBV12-5 and TRBJ2-7, is DARVTQTPRHKVTEMGQEVTMRCQPILGHNTVFWYRQTMMQGLELLAYFRNRAPLDDSGMPKDRFSAEMPDATLATLKIQPSEPRDSAVYFCASGDTQGREQYFGPGTRLTVT.

In this sample, this clonotype turned up a few times. V usage is TRBV6-5 and J usage is TRBJ2-7; no clear D gene. Germline CDR1 MNHEY, CDR2 SVGAGI. V was clipped by 0 bases and J by 2 bases, with 11 bases between them. The length of the CDR3 is 15 residues. CDR3 nucleotides: TGTGCCAGCAGTTACTCGATCGGGCCAGCCTACGAGCAGTACGTC. Protein product: CASSYSIGPAYEQYV.

The chain has TRBV12-3 or TRBV12-4 and TRBJ1-5; 8 bases line up with TRBD1. After removal of 6 bases from V and 4 bases from J, the junction contained 8 bases not matched to a gene. The CDR3 length is 15 residues. The CDR3 region has the DNA TGTGCCAGCAGCCCCGCAGGGGGCTCTAATCAGCCCCAGCATTTT. Its protein is CASSPAGGSNQPQHF.

The chain recombines TRBV5-1 with TRBJ1-1; 8 nucleotides line up with TRBD1. J was trimmed by 11 bases and V by 0 bases; bases with no gene match: 6. The CDR3 extends over 13 amino acids. Germline V gene data show CDR1 as SGHRS and CDR2 as YFSETQ. CDR3 in amino acids: CASSLEQGATAFF. DNA of the CDR3: TGCGCCAGCAGCTTGGAGCAGGGGGCGACGGCTTTCTTT.

This clonotype was seen a handful of times. The rearrangement joins TRBV6-5 to TRBJ2-3; 15 nucleotides match TRBD2. CDR3 length: 17 amino acids. V was pared by 0 bases and J by 5 bases, with 3 bases of the junction left unmatched. In germline, CDR1 is MNHEY, CDR2 SVGAGI. The CDR3 here is CASSYSWTSGGVDTQYF. CDR3 sequence (DNA): TGTGCCAGCAGTTACTCGTGGACTAGCGGGGGGGTAGATACGCAGTATTTT.

In this sample, this clonotype turned up a few times. The chain employs TRBV18 and TRBJ1-1; D gene unclear. Germline CDR1 reads KGHSH; CDR2 reads LQKENI. With 1 base removed from V and 8 bases from J, the gap between germline ends came to 11 bases. This CDR3 spans 13 amino acids. The CDR3 DNA reads TGTGCCAGCTCACCACATCCCCAATCGGAAGCTTTCTTT. Translation gives CASSPHPQSEAFF.

The table lists this clonotype with a few counts. Here the CDR3 reads CSARDEGHGYTF. Here the CDR3 DNA reads TGCAGTGCTAGGGACGAGGGACATGGCTACACCTTC. The gene calls are TRBV20-1 and TRBJ1-2; the D gene is possibly TRBD1 (5 bases). The CDR3 sequence is 12 residues long. The germline V gene has CDR1 DFQATT and CDR2 SNEGSKA (reference sequence). Trimming left V 3 bases short and J 6 bases short, with 11 bases between.

Ten or more counts support this clonotype. V usage is TRBV19 and J usage is TRBJ1-3; D gene unclear. Deletions cut 5 bases from V and 0 bases from J, with 8 bases between. The CDR3 contains 14 residues. Germline-derived CDR1 and CDR2 are LNHDA and SQIVND (reference sequence). The CDR3: CASSVTRSGNTIYF. CDR3 DNA sequence: TGTGCCAGTAGTGTGACCCGCTCTGGAAACACCATATATTTT.

This clonotype has at least ten counts. The chain combines TRBV9 with TRBJ2-1; 7 nucleotides agree with TRBD1. The CDR3 extends over 15 amino acids. The V gene's germline CDR1 is SGDLS and CDR2 YYNGEE. Trimming removed 3 bases from V and 8 bases from J; junction bases left unmatched: 11. The CDR3 is CASSARQGENHEQFF. CDR3 nucleotide sequence: TGTGCCAGCAGCGCTCGACAGGGAGAAAACCATGAGCAGTTCTTC.

The chain is built from TRBV6-1 and TRBJ1-1, with no clear D. Germline CDR1 and CDR2: MNHNS and SASEGT. The CDR3 is 15 amino acids. Trimming pared 8 bases from V and 3 bases from J, leaving 19 bases between. CDR3 loop: CASVKPAGLYTEAFF. In nucleotides, the CDR3 is TGTGCCAGCGTGAAACCGGCTGGTTTGTACACTGAAGCTTTCTTT.

This clonotype was detected only a few times. The chain's CDR3 is CASSTAGTGGNQPQHF. The DNA of the CDR3 is TGTGCCAGCAGCACCGCCGGGACAGGGGGCAATCAGCCCCAGCATTTT. This rearrangement joins TRBV6-2 or TRBV6-3 to TRBJ1-5; 10 nucleotides align to TRBD1. This CDR3 contains 16 residues. The V gene's germline CDR1 is MNHEY and CDR2 SVGEGT. Germline trimming cut 6 bases from V and 2 bases from J; bases unmatched to any gene: 7.

In this sample, this clonotype turned up a few times. CDR3 loop: CASSFRGGTNEQFF. CDR3 coding DNA: TGTGCCAGTAGCTTTCGGGGAGGCACCAATGAGCAGTTCTTC. The chain is built from TRBV19 and TRBJ2-1, with D perhaps TRBD2 (6 bases). CDR3 length equals 14 residues. V was clipped by 6 bases and J by 6 bases, with 15 bases between them. In germline, CDR1 is LNHDA, CDR2 SQIVND (reference sequence).

The table lists this clonotype with many counts. This sequence joins TRBV5-4 and TRBJ2-1; 10 nucleotides match TRBD2. V lost 0 bases to trimming and J lost 0 bases; unmatched junction nucleotides: 9. This CDR3 comprises 19 residues. CDR1 is SGHNT and CDR2 is YYREEE in the germline V gene (reference sequence). CDR3 in DNA: TGTGCCAGCAGCTTGGCCGTTGCTAGCGGGGGCCTCTCCTACAATGAGCAGTTCTTC. Amino acid sequence: CASSLAVASGGLSYNEQFF.

This clonotype occurred many times. This chain uses TRBV20-1 with TRBJ1-1; D is ambiguous. Germline V CDR1 and CDR2: DFQATT, SNEGSKA (reference sequence). V gave up 1 base and J gave up 1 base, with 1 base separating them. The CDR3 runs 11 residues. The CDR3 here is CSARGNTEAFF. As DNA, the CDR3 is TGCAGTGCTAGAGGGAACACTGAAGCTTTCTTT.

This sequence joins TRBV5-1 and TRBJ1-1; D is unresolved. Germline loops: CDR1 SGHRS, CDR2 YFSETQ. Trimming pared 4 bases from V and 4 bases from J, leaving 17 bases between. The length of the CDR3 is 15 residues. The CDR3 DNA follows: TGCGCCAGCAGCCCGAATTTGGGTAGCGGCACTGAAGCTTTCTTT. It specifies CASSPNLGSGTEAFF.

This clonotype was detected ten times or more. The V gene is TRBV7-9, the J gene TRBJ2-1, with D uncertain. CDR1 and CDR2 from the germline V gene are SEHNR and FQNEAQ (reference sequence). The CDR3 consists of 13 residues. V dropped 7 bases and J dropped 0 bases, with 7 bases sitting between them. CDR3 DNA sequence: TGTGCCAGCATTCAGGACTCCTACAATGAGCAGTTCTTC. It translates to CASIQDSYNEQFF.

This clonotype occurred many times. The chain combines TRBV7-9 with TRBJ1-5; 7 positions match TRBD1. V dropped 5 bases and J dropped 4; count of bases not matched to a gene: 5. Germline CDR1 SEHNR, CDR2 FQNEAQ (reference sequence). This CDR3 is 14 amino acids long. The CDR3 loop is CASSPGTVNQPQHF. The DNA for the CDR3 is TGTGCCAGCAGCCCTGGGACAGTTAATCAGCCCCAGCATTTT.

The chain combines TRBV6-5 with TRBJ1-1; 7 bases map to TRBD1. From germline, CDR1 is MNHEY and CDR2 SVGAGI. Germline trimming cut 2 bases from V and 4 bases from J; bases unmatched to any gene: 7. The CDR3 has 15 residues. As DNA, the CDR3 is TGTGCCAGCAGTTACGCATACAGGGGAGGCACTGAAGCTTTCTTT. Translating gives CASSYAYRGGTEAFF.

The V call is TRBV6-1, the J call TRBJ1-1; D is unresolved. Germline V CDR1 and CDR2: MNHNS, SASEGT. Trimming removed 6 bases from V and 0 bases from J, with 11 bases in between. The CDR3 has 14 residues. This chain's CDR3 is CASSKDGLNTEAFF. CDR3 in DNA: TGTGCCAGCAGCAAGGACGGCTTGAACACTGAAGCTTTCTTT.

This clonotype was detected a few times. This chain uses TRBV20-1 with TRBJ1-1; D is perhaps TRBD1 (5 bases). Trimming cost V 5 bases and J 0 bases, with 13 bases left between them. This CDR3 is built from 14 residues. Per the germline V gene, CDR1 is DFQATT and CDR2 is SNEGSKA (reference sequence). In nucleotides, the CDR3 is TGCAGTGCTTTCAGGGACGAGGTGAACACTGAAGCTTTCTTT. Translation: CSAFRDEVNTEAFF.

The gene calls are TRBV7-2 and TRBJ1-4; TRBD1 aligns across 7 bases. This CDR3 has 17 amino acids. V was clipped by 5 bases and J by 0 bases; unmatched bases: 9. The V gene's germline CDR1 is SGHTA and CDR2 FQGNSA. The CDR3 region has the DNA TGTGCCAGCAGCCCCCAGGGGGGCGGTGCAACTAATGAAAAACTGTTTTTT. It yields the protein CASSPQGGGATNEKLFF.

In this sample, this clonotype turned up many times. The V and J genes are TRBV2 and TRBJ1-1; a weak D match, TRBD1 (6 bases). Looked up from germline, CDR1 is SNHLY and CDR2 is FYNNEI. The CDR3 covers 12 residues. Trimming removed 6 bases from V and 6 bases from J, with 11 bases in between. The CDR3 sequence: CASRGPGAEAFF. CDR3 nucleotides: TGTGCCAGCAGGGGTCCAGGGGCTGAAGCTTTCTTT.

This clonotype came up a few times. This chain links TRBV4-3 with TRBJ2-2, with D perhaps TRBD1 (5 bases). The CDR3 runs 13 residues. V was trimmed by 3 bases and J by 7 bases, leaving 9 bases between them. CDR1 is LGHNA, CDR2 YSLEER, per germline. As DNA, the CDR3 is TGCGCCAGCAGCCAGCAGGGCAGCGGGGAGCTGTTTTTT. Amino acids: CASSQQGSGELFF.

V usage is TRBV7-8 and J usage is TRBJ1-6; D gene unclear. This CDR3 has 14 residues. Germline values: CDR1 SGHVS, CDR2 FQNEAQ. Trimming shortened V by 4 bases and J by 5 bases, and 9 bases separated the two germline ends. The CDR3 DNA reads TGTGCCAGCAGCTCAAAGGCCCATAATTCACCCCTCCACTTT. It yields the protein CASSSKAHNSPLHF.

This clonotype has more than one count but fewer than ten. In DNA form, the CDR3 reads TGCGCCAGCGCCTACCGGGGGGGGGTGAGCACAGATACGCAGTATTTT. Translation: CASAYRGGVSTDTQYF. This chain connects TRBV5-1 to TRBJ2-3; 8 bases match TRBD2. Germline assignment: CDR1 SGHRS and CDR2 YFSETQ. The CDR3 spans 16 residues. V gave up 7 bases and J gave up 0 bases; unmatched junction bases: 10.